This T cell receptor (beta chain) was sequenced in a study of shared clonotypes between healthy human individuals. Study-wide results and caveats: Rarefaction analysis demonstrated incomplete sorted-subset sequencing notwithstanding large depth. The small donor group covered limited genetic and exposure diversity. Sequencing depth was predicted to influence how clonotypes are shared among donors.

Per the original methods: ImmunoSEQ only sent back junction sequences with no quality scores, so filtering was done differently. Produced via immunoSEQ multiplex PCR; TCRdb's table is partial and in-frame only. V and J calls and clone size are given by that table; D and trimming were obtained from the DNA. Of millions of clones listed, about 95% are singletons. The naive CD8 fraction comprised CD45RO-negative cells positively selected for CCR7 and excluded terminally differentiated effector memory CD45RA+ cells. Comment on this clone: What it recognizes is unknown.

Trimming took off 6 bases at V and 7 bases at J, with 16 bases between the two ends. This CDR3 region has 14 residues. The germline V gene has CDR1 SQVTM and CDR2 ANQGSEA. The sequence was obtained from a man aged 18 to 30 in good health. The genes are TRBV29-1 and TRBJ1-6; D is uncertain. Sequences were obtained from naive CD8+ T cells sorted from blood. The CDR3 coding sequence is TGCAGCGTCCGGTTGGGCTTGCCCAATTCACCCCTCCACTTT. Protein sequence: CSVRLGLPNSPLHF. The entire variable domain, with the rest obtained from reference TRBV29-1 and TRBJ1-6, is as follows: SAVISQKPSRDICQRGTSLTIQCQVDSQVTMMFWYRQQPGQSLTLIATANQGSEATYESGFVIDKFPISRPNLTFSTLTVSNMSPEDSSIYLCSVRLGLPNSPLHFGNGTRLTVT.